This T cell receptor beta chain was recorded in a study of OX40 agonist ivuxolimab in advanced cancers. With respect to the entire study: The costimulatory receptor OX40 (CD134) was targeted by ivuxolimab, a fully human IgG2 agonistic monoclonal antibody. Three dose-escalation patients achieved partial responses, one with hepatocellular carcinoma and two with cutaneous melanoma. Intravenous ivuxolimab was administered to patients every 2 weeks at six dose levels: 0.01, 0.1, 0.3, 1.5, 3 and 10 mg/kg. Peripheral TCRbeta sequencing aimed to test whether ivuxolimab altered TCR sequence diversity and caused clonal T-cell expansion. The paper reports the monotherapy dose-escalation portion (N = 52 patients) of the phase I ivuxolimab trial. Patients were allowed to have had prior anti-PD-1, anti-PD-L1 or anti-CTLA-4 therapy, and around 37% of the dose-escalation patients had previously received checkpoint inhibitors. Among the approximately 50 dose-escalation patients, about 20 had hepatocellular carcinoma, roughly 15 melanoma, 9 renal cell carcinoma and 9 head and neck cancer. In the dose-escalation cohort, roughly 80% of patients were male, and the mean age was approximately 60 years, with a range of about 23 to 85.

For sequencing of the TCRbeta CDR3 region, genomic DNA was extracted from the sorted cells. The immunoSEQ Assay was used to sequence the TCRbeta CDR3 regions. Held by TCRdb, this immuneACCESS table contains in-frame sequences only and omits some clones. Under half of the omission traces to an unresolved V gene where checked; the cause of the rest is unknown. A total of about 57,000 clones appear in this sample, 80% to 95% of them only once. Together, the top ten hold approximately 23% of the sample. As concerns this clone: The antigen it recognizes is unknown. Per-base qualities were not stored, and no clone one base away is much larger.

V is cut by 7 bases and J by 0 bases, and the space between the germline ends is 10 bases. The CDR3, cysteine through phenylalanine, is 12 amino acids long. Of all the DNA, just the CDR3 is kept, 36 bases in frame from base 1. The germline V gene sets CDR1 to SQVTM and CDR2 to ANQGSEA. Study-level results and caveats: At doses of 0.1 to 3.0 mg/kg, clonal expansion of both CD4+ and CD8+ blood T cells was observed from baseline to week 6. After ivuxolimab, expanded clones were on average more numerous among CD8+ T cells than among CD4+ T cells. Low levels of normalized T-cell clonal expansion were also seen in some patients who did not respond. The antigen specificity of the peripheral T cells that underwent clonal expansion was not determined. Partial responders in the 0.1-3.0 mg/kg groups had among the lowest normalized peripheral clonal expansion, especially among CD8+ T cells.

The trial excluded patients who had a history of autoimmune disease or were on systemic immunosuppression. In every dose cohort, peripheral blood was drawn for TCR sequencing at baseline, cycle 4 day 1, and cycle 7 day 1. The samples were drawn from a first-in-human, open-label, multicenter phase I dose-escalation trial of ivuxolimab. Adults with locally advanced or metastatic melanoma, renal cell, hepatocellular, or head and neck squamous cell carcinoma were enrolled in the trial. Before TCR sequencing, CD4+ T cells and CD8+ T cells were sorted from peripheral blood as separate populations. The specimen was CD4+ or CD8+ T cells sorted from blood, collected in a trial of the OX40 agonist ivuxolimab. The sequence derives from an adult with an advanced solid tumor such as melanoma, head and neck, liver or kidney cancer. Recombination connected TRBV29-1 to TRBJ2-7; no D gene can be assigned with confidence. The DNA sequence follows: TGCAGCGCCTACACATCCTCCTACGAGCAGTACTTC. Its translation is CSAYTSSYEQYF.